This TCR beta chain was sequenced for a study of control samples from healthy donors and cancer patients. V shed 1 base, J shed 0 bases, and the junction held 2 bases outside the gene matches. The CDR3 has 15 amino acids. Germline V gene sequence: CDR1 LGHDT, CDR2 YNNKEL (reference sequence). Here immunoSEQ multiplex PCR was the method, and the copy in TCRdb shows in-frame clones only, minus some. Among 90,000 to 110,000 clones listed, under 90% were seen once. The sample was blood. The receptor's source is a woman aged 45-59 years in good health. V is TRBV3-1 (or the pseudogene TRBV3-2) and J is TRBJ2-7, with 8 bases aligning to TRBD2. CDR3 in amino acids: CASSQGLAYSYEQYF. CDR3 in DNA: TGTGCCAGCAGCCAAGGACTAGCGTACTCCTACGAGCAGTACTTC.